A selection of T cell receptor beta chains follows, all from one sample in a study of metastatic and nonmetastatic thyroid tumors. TCRdb re-called the PCR reads through MiXCR. The sample records around 31,000 clones, roughly 29% being singletons. Specimen: blood. These receptors all come from a female donor with papillary thyroid cancer or a benign thyroid nodule (not recorded which). Some clones in this sample may be carry-over from other donors' samples. The CDR3 runs from the conserved cysteine through the conserved F or W. Size is stated for part of the rows, as once, few or many counts, or as a class when the clone is expanded.

once	TRBV5-1	TRBJ1-6	CASSLVGTGASPLHF
.	TRBV2	TRBJ2-1	CASSPPSGDYNEQFF
.	TRBV5-1	TRBJ1-1	CASSLERFGAEAFF
.	TRBV12-3/TRBV12-4	TRBJ1-1	CASSFSYHENTEAFF
many	TRBV7-9	TRBJ2-2	CASSSDRNTGELFF
.	TRBV20-1	TRBJ1-2	CSARDPGFNYGYTF
many	TRBV20-1	TRBJ1-3	CSAQTQGALGNTIYF
.	TRBV9	TRBJ2-7	CASSPGGQGKQYF
many	TRBV28	TRBJ2-4	CASSLALGLARNIQYF
medium-sized	TRBV6-1	TRBJ2-2	CASSAPGAHTGELFF
few	TRBV6-1	TRBJ1-2	CASSDTGQGLYGYTF
medium-sized	TRBV6-1	TRBJ1-6	CASSTGWGSPLHF
once	TRBV9	TRBJ2-3	CASSPRTSGDTDTQYF
few	TRBV6-2/TRBV6-3	TRBJ2-7	CASTLGGEQYF
few	TRBV28	TRBJ2-2	CASSLRVAGELFF
.	TRBV11-1	TRBJ2-5	CASSLGLASQETKYF
few	TRBV6-4	TRBJ2-5	CASSESSGTGETQYF
.	TRBV10-3	TRBJ2-7	CAISAEGTSYEQYF
many	TRBV20-1	TRBJ2-1	CSARAFDEQFF
.	TRBV20-1	TRBJ1-2	CSARGVRTGEYGYTF
few	TRBV6-4	TRBJ2-2	CASKVEGDGTGELFF
.	TRBV3-1	TRBJ2-7	CASSCSVNEQYF
few	TRBV6-2/TRBV6-3	TRBJ2-1	CASVTASSYSEQFF
.	TRBV30	TRBJ1-3	CAWSGDRASGNTIYF
.	TRBV6-1	TRBJ2-5	CASSPHQGQGRETQYF
.	TRBV19	TRBJ2-1	CASSIGSTTYNEQFF
once	TRBV5-1	TRBJ2-2	CASSLDGGRGTGELFF
.	TRBV4-3	TRBJ2-7	CASSQDQSSGRRDEQYF
.	TRBV12-5	TRBJ1-1	CASGLVLGQGNTEAFF
.	TRBV6-5	TRBJ2-7	CASSYSGDPPMWYF
many	TRBV4-3	TRBJ1-6	CASSREEQGNSPLHF
few	TRBV6-5	TRBJ2-7	CASSPRSISYEQYF
.	TRBV5-1	TRBJ1-2	CASSLTGAGGYGYTF
.	TRBV3-1	TRBJ1-6	CASSQNLYSPLHF
.	TRBV15	TRBJ2-2	CATSRGQGGTGELFF
few	TRBV6-1	TRBJ1-6	CASSLQPQGADSPLHF